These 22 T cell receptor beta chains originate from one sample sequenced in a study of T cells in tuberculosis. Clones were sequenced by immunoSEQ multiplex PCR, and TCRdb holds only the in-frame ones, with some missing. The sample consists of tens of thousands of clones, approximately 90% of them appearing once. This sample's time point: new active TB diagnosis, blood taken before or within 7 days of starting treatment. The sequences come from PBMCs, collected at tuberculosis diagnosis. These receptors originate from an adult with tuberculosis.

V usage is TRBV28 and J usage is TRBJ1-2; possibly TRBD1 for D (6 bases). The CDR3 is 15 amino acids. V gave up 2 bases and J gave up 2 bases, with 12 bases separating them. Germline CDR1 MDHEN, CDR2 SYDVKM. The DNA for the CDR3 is TGTGCCAGCAGTTTAGGGGAAACAGGGAACTATGGCTACACCTTC. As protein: CASSLGETGNYGYTF.

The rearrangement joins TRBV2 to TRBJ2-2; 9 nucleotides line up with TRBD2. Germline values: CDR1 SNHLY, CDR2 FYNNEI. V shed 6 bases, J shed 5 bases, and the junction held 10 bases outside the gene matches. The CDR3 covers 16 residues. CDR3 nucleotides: TGTGCCAGCAGAACCGGGACTAGCATGAGGACCGGGGAGCTGTTTTTT. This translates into CASRTGTSMRTGELFF.

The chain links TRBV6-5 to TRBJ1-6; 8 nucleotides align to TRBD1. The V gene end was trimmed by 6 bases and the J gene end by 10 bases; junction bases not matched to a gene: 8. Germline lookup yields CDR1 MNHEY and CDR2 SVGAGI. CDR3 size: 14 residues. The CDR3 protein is CASSRQGRKSPLHF. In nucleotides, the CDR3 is TGTGCCAGCAGCCGACAGGGGCGCAAGTCACCCCTCCACTTT.

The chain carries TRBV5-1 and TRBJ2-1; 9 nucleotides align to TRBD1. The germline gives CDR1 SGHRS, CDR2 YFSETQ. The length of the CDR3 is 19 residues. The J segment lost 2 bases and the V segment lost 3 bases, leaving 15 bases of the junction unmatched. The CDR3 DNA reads TGCGCCAGCAGCTCACAGGACAGGGGAGGATTACCCCCCTACAATGAGCAGTTCTTC. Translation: CASSSQDRGGLPPYNEQFF.

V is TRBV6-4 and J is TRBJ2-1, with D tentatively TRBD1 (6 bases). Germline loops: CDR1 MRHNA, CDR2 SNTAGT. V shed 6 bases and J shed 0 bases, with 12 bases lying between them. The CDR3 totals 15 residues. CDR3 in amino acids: CASSTGSSSYNEQFF. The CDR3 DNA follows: TGTGCCAGCAGCACAGGGTCCAGCTCCTACAATGAGCAGTTCTTC.

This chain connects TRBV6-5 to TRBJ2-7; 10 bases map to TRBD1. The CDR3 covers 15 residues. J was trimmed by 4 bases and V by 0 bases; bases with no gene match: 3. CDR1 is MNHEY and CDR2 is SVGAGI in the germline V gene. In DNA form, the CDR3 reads TGTGCCAGCAGTTACTCGACAGGGGGCTTTTACGAGCAGTACTTC. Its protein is CASSYSTGGFYEQYF.

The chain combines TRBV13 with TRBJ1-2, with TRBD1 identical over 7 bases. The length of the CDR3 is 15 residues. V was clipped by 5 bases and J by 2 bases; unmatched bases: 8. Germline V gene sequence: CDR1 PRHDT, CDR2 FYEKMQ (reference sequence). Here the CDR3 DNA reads TGTGCCAGCAGCCCCCGACAGGGTTTCAACTATGGCTACACCTTC. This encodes CASSPRQGFNYGYTF.

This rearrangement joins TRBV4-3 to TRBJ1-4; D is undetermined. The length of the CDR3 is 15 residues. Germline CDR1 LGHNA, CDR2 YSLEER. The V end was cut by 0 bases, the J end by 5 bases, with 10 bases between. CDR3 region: CASSQDEGMNEKLFF. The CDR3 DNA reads TGCGCCAGCAGCCAAGACGAGGGTATGAATGAAAAACTGTTTTTT.

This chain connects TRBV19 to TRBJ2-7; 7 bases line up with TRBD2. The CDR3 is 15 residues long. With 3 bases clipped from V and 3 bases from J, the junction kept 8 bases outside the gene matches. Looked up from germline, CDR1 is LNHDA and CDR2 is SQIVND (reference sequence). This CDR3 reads CASSMDPGLGYEQYF. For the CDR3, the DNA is TGTGCCAGTAGTATGGACCCAGGACTAGGCTACGAGCAGTACTTC.

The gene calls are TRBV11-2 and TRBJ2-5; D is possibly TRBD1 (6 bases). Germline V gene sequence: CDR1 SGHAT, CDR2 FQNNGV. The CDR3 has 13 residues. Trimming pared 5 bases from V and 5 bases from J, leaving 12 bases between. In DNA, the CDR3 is TGTGCCAGCAGCCGAGGGGGTTACGAGACCCAGTACTTC. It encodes CASSRGGYETQYF.

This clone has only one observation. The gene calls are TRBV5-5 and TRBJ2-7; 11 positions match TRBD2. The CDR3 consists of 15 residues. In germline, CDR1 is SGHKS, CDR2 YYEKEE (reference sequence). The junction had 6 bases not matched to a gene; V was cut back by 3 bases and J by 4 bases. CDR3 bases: TGTGCCAGCAGCTGGTTAGCGGGGGGGCAATACGAGCAGTACGTC. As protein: CASSWLAGGQYEQYV.

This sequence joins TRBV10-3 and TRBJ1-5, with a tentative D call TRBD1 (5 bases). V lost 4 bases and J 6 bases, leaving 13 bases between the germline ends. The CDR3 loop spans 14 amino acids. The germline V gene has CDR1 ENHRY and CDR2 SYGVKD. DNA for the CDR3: TGTGCCATCAGTGCTCAGGGACTGGGTCAGCCCCAGCATTTT. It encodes CAISAQGLGQPQHF.

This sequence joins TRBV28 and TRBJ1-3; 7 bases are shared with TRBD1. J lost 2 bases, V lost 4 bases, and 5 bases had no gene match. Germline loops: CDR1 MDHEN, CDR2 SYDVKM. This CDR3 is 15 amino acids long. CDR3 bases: TGTGCCAGCAGTTCCGGGACAGCTACTGGAAACACCATATATTTT. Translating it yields CASSSGTATGNTIYF.

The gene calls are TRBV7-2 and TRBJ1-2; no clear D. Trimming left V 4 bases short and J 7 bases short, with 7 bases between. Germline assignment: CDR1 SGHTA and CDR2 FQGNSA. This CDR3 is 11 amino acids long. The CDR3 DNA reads TGTGCCAGCAGCTCTTTCGGTGGCTACACCTTC. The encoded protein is CASSSFGGYTF. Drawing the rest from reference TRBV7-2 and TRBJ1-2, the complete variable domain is GAGVSQSPSNKVTEKGKDVELRCDPISGHTALYWYRQSLGQGLEFLIYFQGNSAPDKSGLPSDRFSAERTGGSVSTLTIQRTQQEDSAVYLCASSSFGGYTFGSGTRLTVV.

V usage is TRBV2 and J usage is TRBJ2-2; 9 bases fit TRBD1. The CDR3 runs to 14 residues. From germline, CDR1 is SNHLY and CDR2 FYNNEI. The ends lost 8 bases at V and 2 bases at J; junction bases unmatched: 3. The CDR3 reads CASRDRENTGELFF. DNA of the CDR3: TGTGCCAGCCGGGACAGGGAAAACACCGGGGAGCTGTTTTTT. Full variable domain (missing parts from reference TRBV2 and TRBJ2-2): EPEVTQTPSHQVTQMGQEVILRCVPISNHLYFYWYRQILGQKVEFLVSFYNNEISEKSEIFDDQFSVERPDGSNFTLKIRSTKLEDSAMYFCASRDRENTGELFFGEGSRLTVL.

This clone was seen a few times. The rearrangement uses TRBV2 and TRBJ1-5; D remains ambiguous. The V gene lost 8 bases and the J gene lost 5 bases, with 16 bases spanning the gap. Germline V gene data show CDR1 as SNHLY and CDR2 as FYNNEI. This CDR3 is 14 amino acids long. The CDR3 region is CASSAPKRDQPQHF. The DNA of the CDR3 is TGTGCCAGCTCTGCCCCGAAGAGGGATCAGCCCCAGCATTTT.

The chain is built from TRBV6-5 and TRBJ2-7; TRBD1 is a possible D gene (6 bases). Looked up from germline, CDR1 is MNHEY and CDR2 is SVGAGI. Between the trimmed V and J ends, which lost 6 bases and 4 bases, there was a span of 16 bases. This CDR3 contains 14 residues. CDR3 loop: CASRPTGTQYEQYV. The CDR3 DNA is TGTGCCAGCAGGCCAACCGGGACACAGTACGAGCAGTACGTC.

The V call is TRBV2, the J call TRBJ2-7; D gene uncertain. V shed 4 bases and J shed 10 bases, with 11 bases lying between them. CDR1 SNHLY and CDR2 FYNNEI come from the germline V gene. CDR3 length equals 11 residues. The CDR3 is CASSAPSRQYF. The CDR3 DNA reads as TGTGCCAGCAGTGCACCCTCTAGACAGTACTTC.

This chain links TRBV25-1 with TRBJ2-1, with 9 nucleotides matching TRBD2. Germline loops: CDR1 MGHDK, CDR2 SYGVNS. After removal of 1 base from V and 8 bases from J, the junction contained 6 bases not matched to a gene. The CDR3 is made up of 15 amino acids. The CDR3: CASSELGGLADEQFF. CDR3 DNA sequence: TGTGCCAGCAGTGAATTAGGGGGACTAGCCGATGAGCAGTTCTTC.

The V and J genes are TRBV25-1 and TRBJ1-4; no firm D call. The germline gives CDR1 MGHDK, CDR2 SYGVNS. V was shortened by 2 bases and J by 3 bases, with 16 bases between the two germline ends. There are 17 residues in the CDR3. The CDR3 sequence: CASSETIGSRANEKLFF. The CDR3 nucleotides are TGTGCCAGCAGTGAAACCATCGGGAGTAGGGCTAATGAAAAACTGTTTTTT.

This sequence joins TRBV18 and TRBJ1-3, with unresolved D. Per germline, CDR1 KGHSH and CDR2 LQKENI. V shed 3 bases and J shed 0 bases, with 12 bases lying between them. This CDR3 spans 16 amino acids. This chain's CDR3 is CASSPSSGLSGNTIYF. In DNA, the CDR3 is TGTGCCAGCTCACCCTCCTCAGGCCTCTCTGGAAACACCATATATTTT.

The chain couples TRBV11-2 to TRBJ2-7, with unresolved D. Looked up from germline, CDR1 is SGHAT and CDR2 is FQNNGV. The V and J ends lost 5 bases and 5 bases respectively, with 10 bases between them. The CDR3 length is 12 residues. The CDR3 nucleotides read TGTGCCAGCAGCGAGGCTCTTGACGAGCAGTACTTC. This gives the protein CASSEALDEQYF. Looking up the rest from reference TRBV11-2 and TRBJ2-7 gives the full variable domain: EAGVAQSPRYKIIEKRQSVAFWCNPISGHATLYWYQQILGQGPKLLIQFQNNGVVDDSQLPKDRFSAERLKGVDSTLKIQPAKLEDSAVYLCASSEALDEQYFGPGTRLTVT.